One and the same sample provided the 10 T cell receptor beta chains below, sequenced in a study of regulatory T cells in long-lasting Graves disease. Time point of the sample: newly diagnosed GD, antithyroid drugs for less than 3 months. PBMC RNA was the source of the TCR library. CDR3 regions were amplified by Arm-PCR using iRepertoire HTBI primers to build TCR beta libraries. TCRdb reanalysed the multiplex PCR reads using MiXCR and keeps one entry per CDR3 protein. The profile covers 550,000 or so distinct CDR3 sequences, with around 12% appearing a single time and 8% to 10% taken by the ten largest. The same sample was also studied in work on T cells in Graves' hyperthyroidism and ophthalmopathy.

This specimen consisted of peripheral blood mononuclear cells (PBMCs), obtained at new diagnosis, from a patient treated with antithyroid drugs. The receptors originated from a woman aged 30 to 39 with Graves disease.

Ten or more counts support this clonotype. The chain combines TRBV2 with TRBJ1-5; unclear D gene. Germline CDR1 and CDR2: SNHLY and FYNNEI. CDR3 length: 14 amino acids. V was trimmed by 3 bases and J by 3 bases, leaving 9 bases between them. The CDR3: CASSDLPTNQPQHF. The CDR3 bases are TGTGCCAGCAGTGATCTTCCGACCAATCAGCCCCAGCATTTT.

This clonotype has ten or more counts. The chain has TRBV12-3 or TRBV12-4 and TRBJ2-2, with 9 bases that match TRBD2. The junction had 6 bases not matched to a gene; V was cut back by 5 bases and J by 2 bases. The CDR3 contains 16 residues. Here the CDR3 DNA reads TGTGCCAGCAGTCCAACTAGCGGGCTTAACACCGGGGAGCTGTTTTTT. Protein: CASSPTSGLNTGELFF.

Many counts were recorded for this clonotype. This sequence joins TRBV12-3 or TRBV12-4 and TRBJ1-4; TRBD1 agrees at 9 bases. CDR3 length: 18 residues. Trimming took 5 bases from V and 0 from J; bases not matched to a gene: 10. This CDR3 reads CASSPGTGFSSTNEKLFF. The CDR3, as DNA: TGTGCCAGCAGTCCCGGGACAGGGTTTAGTTCAACTAATGAAAAACTGTTTTTT.

This clonotype was seen repeatedly, ten times or more. The chain carries TRBV12-3 or TRBV12-4 and TRBJ2-7; D gene ambiguous. The length of the CDR3 is 15 residues. Trimming stripped 0 bases from V and 1 base from J, with 10 bases between. The CDR3 loop reads CASSLALRTSYEQYF. The CDR3 DNA is TGTGCCAGCAGTTTAGCGCTCAGGACGTCCTACGAGCAGTACTTC.

This clonotype was observed at least ten times. The chain combines TRBV2 with TRBJ1-4; D might be TRBD1 (5 bases). Germline CDR1 reads SNHLY; CDR2 reads FYNNEI. The CDR3 runs to 14 residues. The V end lost 6 bases, the J end lost 5 bases, and 13 bases lay between the germline ends. This CDR3 reads CASRVGTGNEKLFF. Written as DNA, the CDR3 is TGTGCCAGCAGGGTCGGGACGGGGAATGAAAAACTGTTTTTT.

At least ten counts were recorded for this clonotype. The chain has TRBV28 and TRBJ1-1, with a tentative D call TRBD1 (5 bases). The V gene's germline CDR1 is MDHEN and CDR2 SYDVKM. V shed 3 bases and J shed 11 bases, with 10 bases lying between them. This CDR3 comprises 11 residues. CDR3 nucleotide sequence: TGTGCCAGCAGTTTGCAGGGAGATGCTTTCTTT. The encoded protein is CASSLQGDAFF.

There are many counts of this clonotype. The chain is built from TRBV28 and TRBJ1-5; D call uncertain. This CDR3 contains 14 residues. V lost 6 bases to trimming and J lost 4 bases, with 13 bases between them. Germline V lookup: CDR1 MDHEN, CDR2 SYDVKM. The CDR3 sequence: CASSRRPVNQPQHF. The CDR3 DNA sequence: TGTGCCAGCAGCCGACGACCGGTTAATCAGCCCCAGCATTTT.

This clonotype was observed at least ten times. The rearrangement joins TRBV27 to TRBJ2-7; D unclear. V was trimmed by 5 bases and J by 5 bases, leaving 16 bases between them. The CDR3 sequence is 14 residues long. Germline assignment: CDR1 MNHEY and CDR2 SMNVEV (reference sequence). The CDR3 sequence: CASSLLRVSHEQYF. Here the CDR3 DNA reads TGTGCCAGCAGTCTTCTCCGAGTCAGTCACGAGCAGTACTTC.

In its sample, this clonotype was seen many times. The chain recombines TRBV2 with TRBJ2-7; TRBD1 might be the D (6 bases). Deletions cut 7 bases from V and 3 bases from J, with 13 bases between. Germline CDR1 is SNHLY and CDR2 is FYNNEI. The CDR3 length is 13 residues. The DNA for the CDR3 is TGTGCCAGCAAGACCAGGGGTAACTACGAGCAGTACTTC. It specifies CASKTRGNYEQYF.

At least ten counts were recorded for this clonotype. The chain has TRBV28 and TRBJ1-1; perhaps TRBD1 as D (6 bases). The length of the CDR3 is 14 residues. The germline CDR1 and CDR2 sequences are MDHEN and SYDVKM. The V end lost 6 bases, the J end lost 1 base, and 12 bases lay between the germline ends. CDR3 nucleotides: TGTGCCAGCAGCAAAGGGGGGCCGAACACTGAAGCTTTCTTT. Its translation: CASSKGGPNTEAFF.